This T cell receptor beta chain was sequenced for a study of blood T cell repertoires in COVID-19. Study context: Collection of acute and convalescent COVID-19 samples took place in the United States, Italy and Spain. PBMCs, B-cell-depleted T cells, or T cells were the source of the cDNA or gDNA that made up the material.

Study processing details: Amplification from reference gene primers served as the basis for estimated nucleated cell counts. TCRdb's table, derived via immunoSEQ multiplex PCR, lists solely in-frame clones and lacks some. D and trimming were read from the DNA, whereas the V and J calls and clone size are those reported in that table. In the table there are roughly 77,000 clones, 88% of which are singletons. This CDR3 comprises 14 residues. Germline CDR1 and CDR2: SGHRS and YFSETQ. Trimming shortened V by 2 bases and J by 2 bases, and 9 bases separated the two germline ends. The chain is built from TRBV5-1 and TRBJ2-3; the D is unclear. Sequencing was carried out using peripheral blood. This sequence originates from a human donor in a cohort sampled during active COVID-19. The CDR3 region has the DNA TGCGCCAGCAGCTTCACGGTTGCCACAGATACGCAGTATTTT. It specifies CASSFTVATDTQYF.